These T cell receptor beta chains were read from a single sample in a study of blood T cells in healthy people across ages. TCRdb reprocessed the 5' RACE reads via MiXCR and lists one record per CDR3 protein. The sample has 800,000 to 950,000 distinct CDR3 sequences; just under 30% are singletons. These records were also assigned to another study, of T cells of mothers and their children.

Sample: blood. The origin of the receptors is a woman aged 40 to 50 in good health. CDR3s include the opening cysteine and the closing phenylalanine or tryptophan. The D gene is left open where the match is weak. The size field is filled for only some rows; it gives once, few, many or a size class.

J gene: TRBJ2-3; clone size: -; V gene: TRBV5-5; D gene: -; CDR3 length: 15; CDR3 DNA: TGTGCCAGCAGCGGCGGGACCTCTAGCACAGATACGCAGTATTTT; CDR3 protein: CASSGGTSSTDTQYF
J gene: TRBJ2-3; clone size: few; V gene: TRBV18; D gene: TRBD1; CDR3 length: 15; CDR3 DNA: TGTGCCAGCTCACCACAGACAGGGGGTATGGATACGCAGTATTTT; CDR3 protein: CASSPQTGGMDTQYF
J gene: TRBJ2-5; clone size: many; V gene: TRBV11-2; D gene: -; CDR3 length: 16; CDR3 DNA: TGTGCCAGCAGCCCCAGAGGGCAGGGGGGGACGGGGACCCAGTACTTC; CDR3 protein: CASSPRGQGGTGTQYF
J gene: TRBJ2-1; clone size: many; V gene: TRBV7-3; D gene: -; CDR3 length: 13; CDR3 DNA: TGTGCCAGCAGCTTTCAGAGGGGGAATGAGCAGTTCTTC; CDR3 protein: CASSFQRGNEQFF
J gene: TRBJ2-7; clone size: many; V gene: TRBV28; D gene: -; CDR3 length: 18; CDR3 DNA: TGTGCCAGCAGTTCTGTAAGCCCGTCCGGGCCCAACCCATACGAGCAGTACTTC; CDR3 protein: CASSSVSPSGPNPYEQYF
J gene: TRBJ2-4; clone size: -; V gene: TRBV5-1; D gene: TRBD1; CDR3 length: 14; CDR3 DNA: TGCGCCAGCAGGGGACAGACAAGCAAAAACATTCAGTACTTC; CDR3 protein: CASRGQTSKNIQYF
J gene: TRBJ2-1; clone size: -; V gene: TRBV9; D gene: TRBD2; CDR3 length: 17; CDR3 DNA: TGTGCCAGCAGCGTAGGGGGACTAGCGGGGGACCACAATGAGCAGTTCTTC; CDR3 protein: CASSVGGLAGDHNEQFF
J gene: TRBJ2-3; clone size: -; V gene: TRBV30; D gene: -; CDR3 length: 13; CDR3 DNA: TGTGCCTTGACAGTGGGGCGCACAGATACGCAGTATTTT; CDR3 protein: CALTVGRTDTQYF
J gene: TRBJ2-5; clone size: -; V gene: TRBV7-2; D gene: TRBD2; CDR3 length: 15; CDR3 DNA: TGTGCCAGCAGCGCGTTTAGCGGGAGTACGGAGACCCAGTACTTC; CDR3 protein: CASSAFSGSTETQYF
J gene: TRBJ2-1; clone size: once; V gene: TRBV20-1; D gene: TRBD2; CDR3 length: 16; CDR3 DNA: TGCAGTGCTAGAGATCAGTGGGCTAGCGGGGGAAGTGAGCAGTTCTTC; CDR3 protein: CSARDQWASGGSEQFF
J gene: TRBJ2-1; clone size: few; V gene: TRBV7-9; D gene: -; CDR3 length: 15; CDR3 DNA: TGTGCCAGCAGCCCACCGGAGAGCTCCTACAATGAGCAGTTCTTC; CDR3 protein: CASSPPESSYNEQFF
J gene: TRBJ2-3; clone size: few; V gene: TRBV12-3/TRBV12-4; D gene: TRBD2; CDR3 length: 16; CDR3 DNA: TGTGCCAGCAGCCTAGGGGCTAGCGGCCCATCAGATACGCAGTATTTT; CDR3 protein: CASSLGASGPSDTQYF
J gene: TRBJ2-5; clone size: -; V gene: TRBV5-1; D gene: -; CDR3 length: 15; CDR3 DNA: TGCGCCAGCAGCTTGGCGACGGAAGTGGGGGAGACCCAGTACTTC; CDR3 protein: CASSLATEVGETQYF
J gene: TRBJ2-3; clone size: many; V gene: TRBV7-3; D gene: -; CDR3 length: 15; CDR3 DNA: TGTGCCAGCAGCTTAGGCGGGGTATACACAGATACGCAGTATTTT; CDR3 protein: CASSLGGVYTDTQYF
J gene: TRBJ2-7; clone size: many; V gene: TRBV4-3; D gene: -; CDR3 length: 15; CDR3 DNA: TGCGCCAGCAGCCAAGACCAAGCAGGGATCTACGAGCAGTACTTC; CDR3 protein: CASSQDQAGIYEQYF
J gene: TRBJ1-1; clone size: -; V gene: TRBV15; D gene: -; CDR3 length: 13; CDR3 DNA: TGTGCCACCAGCAGAGATAGCGGTTTTGAAGCTTTCTTT; CDR3 protein: CATSRDSGFEAFF
J gene: TRBJ1-1; clone size: -; V gene: TRBV20-1; D gene: -; CDR3 length: 15; CDR3 DNA: TGCAGTGCCGATCCGGAAGTTCGGGAGAACACTGAAGCTTTCTTT; CDR3 protein: CSADPEVRENTEAFF
J gene: TRBJ1-4; clone size: -; V gene: TRBV4-1; D gene: -; CDR3 length: 14; CDR3 DNA: TGCGCCAGCAGCCAAGAGACCAAGGGATTAAAACTGTTTTTT; CDR3 protein: CASSQETKGLKLFF
J gene: TRBJ1-5; clone size: -; V gene: TRBV6-2/TRBV6-3; D gene: -; CDR3 length: 12; CDR3 DNA: TGTGCCAGCAGTTACAAAAGGCAGCCCCAGCATTTT; CDR3 protein: CASSYKRQPQHF
J gene: TRBJ2-7; clone size: few; V gene: TRBV10-3; D gene: -; CDR3 length: 15; CDR3 DNA: TGTGCCATCAGTGAATTGGCAGGGAGATCCTACGAGCAGTACTTC; CDR3 protein: CAISELAGRSYEQYF
J gene: TRBJ1-5; clone size: -; V gene: TRBV4-3; D gene: -; CDR3 length: 15; CDR3 DNA: TGCGCCAGCAGCCAAGATCGGCTGAGCAATCAGCCCCAGCATTTT; CDR3 protein: CASSQDRLSNQPQHF
J gene: TRBJ1-2; clone size: -; V gene: TRBV5-4; D gene: TRBD1; CDR3 length: 14; CDR3 DNA: TGTGCCAGCAGCCCAGGGACAGGGTGCTATGGCTACACCTTC; CDR3 protein: CASSPGTGCYGYTF
J gene: TRBJ1-2; clone size: few; V gene: TRBV7-9; D gene: -; CDR3 length: 15; CDR3 DNA: TGTGCCAGCAGCTTAGAGCTGCACCGGGGGCGAGGCTACACCTTC; CDR3 protein: CASSLELHRGRGYTF
J gene: TRBJ2-3; clone size: once; V gene: TRBV4-2; D gene: -; CDR3 length: 16; CDR3 DNA: TGTGCCAGCAGCCAACCCGGGACAAGCGCGACAGATACGCAGTATTTT; CDR3 protein: CASSQPGTSATDTQYF
J gene: TRBJ2-6; clone size: -; V gene: TRBV9; D gene: -; CDR3 length: 18; CDR3 DNA: TGTGCCAGCAGCGTCACGGACGGGGTTCCCTCTGGGGCCAACGTCCTGACTTTC; CDR3 protein: CASSVTDGVPSGANVLTF
J gene: TRBJ2-3; clone size: -; V gene: TRBV27; D gene: TRBD2; CDR3 length: 14; CDR3 DNA: TGTGCCAGCAGCCCCCTAGCGGGAGGGCTCCCACAGTATTTT; CDR3 protein: CASSPLAGGLPQYF
J gene: TRBJ1-2; clone size: few; V gene: TRBV7-9; D gene: -; CDR3 length: 15; CDR3 DNA: TGTGCCAGCAGCGCCCAGCGGGGAGAGGGCTATGGCTACACCTTC; CDR3 protein: CASSAQRGEGYGYTF
J gene: TRBJ2-1; clone size: many; V gene: TRBV6-1; D gene: -; CDR3 length: 12; CDR3 DNA: TGTGCCAGCCACCGAGGAGGCAATGAGCAGTTCTTC; CDR3 protein: CASHRGGNEQFF
J gene: TRBJ1-2; clone size: -; V gene: TRBV20-1; D gene: TRBD1; CDR3 length: 14; CDR3 DNA: TGCAGTGTCCCCCAGACAGGGTATTCTCATGGCTACACCTTC; CDR3 protein: CSVPQTGYSHGYTF
J gene: TRBJ2-1; clone size: -; V gene: TRBV3-1; D gene: -; CDR3 length: 15; CDR3 DNA: TGTGCCAGCGGCCAAGGAGGTCTCCGGGGCGATGAGCAGTTCTTC; CDR3 protein: CASGQGGLRGDEQFF
J gene: TRBJ2-7; clone size: many; V gene: TRBV9; D gene: TRBD1; CDR3 length: 14; CDR3 DNA: TGTGCCAGCAGCGCCACAGGGGTATCCTACGAGCAGTACTTC; CDR3 protein: CASSATGVSYEQYF
J gene: TRBJ2-3; clone size: -; V gene: TRBV18; D gene: -; CDR3 length: 13; CDR3 DNA: TGTGCCAGCTCACCACGGGTCGCAGATACGCAGTATTTT; CDR3 protein: CASSPRVADTQYF
J gene: TRBJ1-5; clone size: few; V gene: TRBV9; D gene: TRBD1; CDR3 length: 15; CDR3 DNA: TGTGCCAGCAGCCCAGATGGACAGGCCAATCAGCCCCAGCATTTT; CDR3 protein: CASSPDGQANQPQHF
J gene: TRBJ2-7; clone size: -; V gene: TRBV5-1; D gene: TRBD1; CDR3 length: 15; CDR3 DNA: TGCGCCAGCAGCATTTCGGACAGGGGAGAATACGAGCAGTACTTC; CDR3 protein: CASSISDRGEYEQYF
J gene: TRBJ2-7; clone size: many; V gene: TRBV7-6; D gene: TRBD2; CDR3 length: 18; CDR3 DNA: TGTGCCAGCAGCCTCCGACCCCCGACTAGCGGGGAGAGCAACGAGCAGTACTTC; CDR3 protein: CASSLRPPTSGESNEQYF
J gene: TRBJ1-1; clone size: few; V gene: TRBV19; D gene: TRBD1; CDR3 length: 20; CDR3 DNA: TGTGCCAGTAGGTCCGGGACAGGGTTGACGCGTTCGGCTTTGAACACTGAAGCTTTCTTT; CDR3 protein: CASRSGTGLTRSALNTEAFF
J gene: TRBJ2-5; clone size: many; V gene: TRBV20-1; D gene: -; CDR3 length: 12; CDR3 DNA: TGCAGTGCTAGAGGACTTAAAGAGACCCAGTACTTC; CDR3 protein: CSARGLKETQYF
J gene: TRBJ2-5; clone size: -; V gene: TRBV2; D gene: TRBD1; CDR3 length: 15; CDR3 DNA: TGTGCCAGCAGTGCACAGGGGCGAGGCGCACAGACCCAGTACTTC; CDR3 protein: CASSAQGRGAQTQYF
J gene: TRBJ2-7; clone size: few; V gene: TRBV21-1; D gene: -; CDR3 length: 16; CDR3 DNA: TGTGCCAGCAGCAAAAGATATCGAGCCCCAATAAATGAGCAGTACTTC; CDR3 protein: CASSKRYRAPINEQYF
J gene: TRBJ1-1; clone size: -; V gene: TRBV20-1; D gene: -; CDR3 length: 16; CDR3 DNA: TGCAGCGCCGAGGATGACTTAACCGTTATGAACACTGAAGCTTTCTTT; CDR3 protein: CSAEDDLTVMNTEAFF
J gene: TRBJ2-7; clone size: -; V gene: TRBV7-2; D gene: -; CDR3 length: 15; CDR3 DNA: TGTGCCAGCAGCCCCCCTCGACAGTACCCCAACGAGCAGTACTTC; CDR3 protein: CASSPPRQYPNEQYF
J gene: TRBJ2-7; clone size: -; V gene: TRBV11-2; D gene: TRBD2; CDR3 length: 13; CDR3 DNA: TGTGCCAGCGACTCGGGGGGGTCCTACGAGCAGTACTTC; CDR3 protein: CASDSGGSYEQYF
J gene: TRBJ1-1; clone size: -; V gene: TRBV6-6; D gene: TRBD1; CDR3 length: 14; CDR3 DNA: TGTGCCAGCAGAATCGGACAGGGGAGTACTGAAGCTTTCTTT; CDR3 protein: CASRIGQGSTEAFF
J gene: TRBJ1-1; clone size: -; V gene: TRBV5-1; D gene: TRBD1; CDR3 length: 18; CDR3 DNA: TGCGCCAGCAGCCAGGACGGGGGGACAGGGGGTGTGGGCACTGAAGCTTTCTTT; CDR3 protein: CASSQDGGTGGVGTEAFF
J gene: TRBJ1-2; clone size: -; V gene: TRBV7-2; D gene: TRBD1; CDR3 length: 15; CDR3 DNA: TGTGCCAGCAGCTTATATGCGGACAGGGGAACTGGCTACACCTTC; CDR3 protein: CASSLYADRGTGYTF
J gene: TRBJ2-1; clone size: many; V gene: TRBV20-1; D gene: -; CDR3 length: 10; CDR3 DNA: TGCAGTGCATTCGCGGGCAAGCAGTTCTTC; CDR3 protein: CSAFAGKQFF
J gene: TRBJ1-2; clone size: few; V gene: TRBV28; D gene: -; CDR3 length: 14; CDR3 DNA: TGTGCCAGCCGACCCTCTATTGGGTTCTATGGCTACACCTTC; CDR3 protein: CASRPSIGFYGYTF
J gene: TRBJ2-3; clone size: -; V gene: TRBV15; D gene: -; CDR3 length: 16; CDR3 DNA: TGTGCCACCAGCAGAGGAGGACACGCCAGCACAGATACGCAGTATTTT; CDR3 protein: CATSRGGHASTDTQYF
J gene: TRBJ2-5; clone size: -; V gene: TRBV29-1; D gene: TRBD1; CDR3 length: 13; CDR3 DNA: TGCAGCGCTGTGGACAGGGGTTGGGAGACCCAGTACTTC; CDR3 protein: CSAVDRGWETQYF
J gene: TRBJ2-7; clone size: many; V gene: TRBV20-1; D gene: TRBD2; CDR3 length: 15; CDR3 DNA: TGCAGTGCTAGAGATATGGGGGGGAGCTCCTACGAGCAGTACTTC; CDR3 protein: CSARDMGGSSYEQYF
J gene: TRBJ2-4; clone size: -; V gene: TRBV29-1; D gene: TRBD1; CDR3 length: 14; CDR3 DNA: TGCAGCGTTTTGGACAGGGTAGGCAAAAACATTCAGTACTTC; CDR3 protein: CSVLDRVGKNIQYF
J gene: TRBJ2-5; clone size: few; V gene: TRBV5-5; D gene: -; CDR3 length: 13; CDR3 DNA: TGTGCCAGCAGCCTTCCCCGCTTGGAGACCCAGTACTTC; CDR3 protein: CASSLPRLETQYF
J gene: TRBJ2-7; clone size: -; V gene: TRBV28; D gene: -; CDR3 length: 10; CDR3 DNA: TGTGCCAGCAGTTATCACGAGCAGTACTTC; CDR3 protein: CASSYHEQYF
J gene: TRBJ2-3; clone size: few; V gene: TRBV7-9; D gene: TRBD2; CDR3 length: 14; CDR3 DNA: TGTGCCAGCAGCTTAGGGTCTAGCGGAGATACGCAGTATTTT; CDR3 protein: CASSLGSSGDTQYF